Shown below are 17 T cell receptor beta chains from a single sample sequenced in a study of technical replicates of blood from a few donors (dated by TCRdb to about 2017). Receptor amplification or capture employed the immunoSEQ multiplex PCR assay. TCRdb retrieved this table from immuneACCESS and kept in-frame rearrangements only. Not all clones are present; in checked studies, unresolved V genes account for under half, and no reason is known for the remainder. This sample comprises about 81,000 clones, about 96% of them detected only once. The ten most abundant clones make up about 0.2% of the sample. The material sequenced was T cells isolated from PBMCs. The receptors come from a human donor in good health.

The gene calls are TRBV5-1 and TRBJ1-1; no reliable D call. The length of the CDR3 is 14 residues. The germline gives CDR1 SGHRS, CDR2 YFSETQ. V was clipped by 6 bases and J by 0 bases, with 12 bases between them. For the CDR3, the DNA is TGCGCCAGCACCTCGAGAGGGATGAACACTGAAGCTTTCTTT. It specifies CASTSRGMNTEAFF. Full variable domain (remainder filled in from reference TRBV5-1 and TRBJ1-1): KAGVTQTPRYLIKTRGQQVTLSCSPISGHRSVSWYQQTPGQGLQFLFEYFSETQRNKGNFPGRFSGRQFSNSRSEMNVSTLELGDSALYLCASTSRGMNTEAFFGQGTRLTVV.

The sample holds one count of this clone. This rearrangement joins TRBV11-2 to TRBJ2-1; 8 nucleotides align to TRBD2. The CDR3 consists of 14 residues. V gave up 4 bases and J gave up 4 bases; unmatched junction bases: 3. CDR1 is SGHAT and CDR2 is FQNNGV in the germline V gene. Here the CDR3 reads CASSWSSGYNEQFF. DNA of the CDR3: TGTGCCAGCAGCTGGTCTAGCGGGTACAATGAGCAGTTCTTC.

The chain uses TRBV7-9 and TRBJ2-1; 9 nucleotides match TRBD2. J lost 0 bases, V lost 5 bases, and 2 bases had no gene match. The V gene's germline CDR1 is SEHNR and CDR2 FQNEAQ (reference sequence). CDR3 length equals 15 residues. The CDR3 nucleotides read TGTGCCAGCAGCGTTAGCGGGAGCTCCTACAATGAGCAGTTCTTC. Translated: CASSVSGSSYNEQFF. The variable domain in full, completed from reference TRBV7-9 and TRBJ2-1, reads DTGVSQNPRHKITKRGQNVTFRCDPISEHNRLYWYRQTLGQGPEFLTYFQNEAQLEKSRLLSDRFSAERPKGSFSTLEIQRTEQGDSAMYLCASSVSGSSYNEQFFGPGTRLTVL.

The chain joins TRBV9 to TRBJ1-2; 7 nucleotides line up with TRBD1. Germline V gives CDR1 SGDLS, CDR2 YYNGEE. Unmatched junction bases numbered 10, after V lost 1 base and J lost 4 bases. The CDR3 loop spans 16 amino acids. The CDR3 coding sequence is TGTGCCAGCAGCGTAAATTACAGGGGAGAGGGCTATGGCTACACCTTC. Residues: CASSVNYRGEGYGYTF.

The chain uses TRBV6-1 and TRBJ2-5; D is possibly TRBD1 (7 bases). Germline CDR1 is MNHNS and CDR2 is SASEGT. V was clipped by 4 bases and J by 4 bases, with 13 bases between them. The CDR3 consists of 14 residues. CDR3 DNA sequence: TGTGCCAGCAGTGTCGGAGGGGGCAGAGAGACCCAGTACTTC. Its protein product is CASSVGGGRETQYF.

The CDR3 loop is CAISGLAGVQETQYF. CDR3 nucleotide sequence: TGTGCCATCAGTGGCCTAGCGGGCGTACAAGAGACCCAGTACTTC. The rearrangement links TRBV10-3 to TRBJ2-5; TRBD2 matches 8 bases. CDR1 is ENHRY, CDR2 SYGVKD, per germline. The junction had 6 bases not matched to a gene; V was cut back by 4 bases and J by 2 bases. The CDR3 spans 15 residues.

This rearrangement joins TRBV2 to TRBJ2-1; D unresolved. The CDR3 spans 13 residues. Deletions cut 10 bases from V and 1 base from J, with 11 bases between. The germline V gene encodes CDR1 SNHLY and CDR2 FYNNEI. The CDR3: CAKLSLSYNEQFF. The CDR3 region has the DNA TGTGCCAAACTCTCCCTATCCTACAATGAGCAGTTCTTC.

The chain combines TRBV6-6 with TRBJ2-5; no clear D gene. V lost 5 bases and J lost 1, with 8 bases in between. The germline V gene encodes CDR1 MNHNY and CDR2 SVGAGI (reference sequence). CDR3 length equals 13 residues. Written as DNA, the CDR3 is TGTGCCAGCAGTAACAAGATCCAAGAGACCCAGTACTTC. Its translation is CASSNKIQETQYF.

J is TRBJ2-3 and V is TRBV19; 10 bases match TRBD2. J was trimmed by 0 bases and V by 6 bases; bases with no gene match: 18. The CDR3 consists of 20 residues. CDR1 is LNHDA and CDR2 is SQIVND in the germline V gene (reference sequence). Here the CDR3 reads CASRTWIGLAGALSTDTQYF. The CDR3, as DNA: TGTGCCAGTAGGACCTGGATCGGGCTAGCGGGGGCCCTTAGCACAGATACGCAGTATTTT. Supplemented by reference TRBV19 and TRBJ2-3, the full variable domain reads DGGITQSPKYLFRKEGQNVTLSCEQNLNHDAMYWYRQDPGQGLRLIYYSQIVNDFQKGDIAEGYSVSREKKESFPLTVTSAQKNPTAFYLCASRTWIGLAGALSTDTQYFGPGTRLTVL.

This clone came up once. The chain recombines TRBV5-1 with TRBJ2-1, with a possible D match to TRBD2 (5 bases). CDR1 is SGHRS, CDR2 YFSETQ, per germline. The V gene lost 0 bases and the J gene lost 8 bases, with 9 bases spanning the gap. The CDR3 spans 13 residues. CDR3 bases: TGCGCCAGCAGCTTGGGCGGGTTTGATGAGCAGTTCTTC. This encodes CASSLGGFDEQFF. Filled out from reference TRBV5-1 and TRBJ2-1, the complete variable domain reads KAGVTQTPRYLIKTRGQQVTLSCSPISGHRSVSWYQQTPGQGLQFLFEYFSETQRNKGNFPGRFSGRQFSNSRSEMNVSTLELGDSALYLCASSLGGFDEQFFGPGTRLTVL.

V usage is TRBV5-1 and J usage is TRBJ2-2; TRBD2 matches at 13 bases. Germline trimming cut 6 bases from V and 0 bases from J; bases unmatched to any gene: 5. Germline V lookup: CDR1 SGHRS, CDR2 YFSETQ. This CDR3 contains 17 residues. CDR3 sequence reads: CASNRLAGGTNTGELFF. The CDR3 region has the DNA TGCGCCAGCAACAGACTAGCGGGGGGCACGAACACCGGGGAGCTGTTTTTT.

The chain uses TRBV28 and TRBJ2-1; the match to TRBD2 covers 12 bases. From germline, CDR1 is MDHEN and CDR2 SYDVKM. The CDR3 spans 18 residues. V lost 4 bases and J lost 10; bases outside the gene matches: 17. CDR3 loop: CASSSNARSSGRAPEQFF. The CDR3 DNA follows: TGTGCCAGCAGTTCAAACGCCCGATCTAGCGGGAGGGCCCCCGAGCAGTTCTTC. Complete variable domain (other parts from reference TRBV28 and TRBJ2-1): DVKVTQSSRYLVKRTGEKVFLECVQDMDHENMFWYRQDPGLGLRLIYFSYDVKMKEKGDIPEGYSVSREKKERFSLILESASTNQTSMYLCASSSNARSSGRAPEQFFGPGTRLTVL.

The chain has TRBV28 and TRBJ1-4; weak D call: TRBD1 (5 bases). The CDR3 sequence is 14 residues long. Germline V gene sequence: CDR1 MDHEN, CDR2 SYDVKM. The ends were cut back, 7 bases at V and 8 bases at J, with 17 bases in the middle. The DNA of the CDR3 is TGTGCCAGCATCACACCCGGGGGGGAGGAAAAACTGTTTTTT. Protein sequence: CASITPGGEEKLFF.

The rearrangement links TRBV5-4 to TRBJ1-2, with no clear D. The germline V gene has CDR1 SGHNT and CDR2 YYREEE (reference sequence). The V end lost 0 bases, the J end lost 0 bases, and 6 bases lay between the germline ends. This CDR3 spans 14 amino acids. The CDR3 region has the DNA TGTGCCAGCAGCTTGGATCCAGCTAACTATGGCTACACCTTC. This sequence encodes CASSLDPANYGYTF.

The chain has TRBV15 and TRBJ1-1; TRBD1 might be the D (6 bases). Trimming removed 8 bases at V and 8 bases at J, with 9 bases between. Germline V lookup: CDR1 LNHNV, CDR2 YYDKDF (reference sequence). The CDR3 runs 10 residues. The CDR3 loop is CATGTPEAFF. CDR3 in DNA: TGTGCCACCGGGACACCCGAAGCTTTCTTT.

The rearrangement uses TRBV29-1 and TRBJ1-5, with D possibly matching TRBD1 (5 bases). Trimming cost V 3 bases and J 6 bases, with 12 bases left between them. CDR1 is SQVTM, CDR2 ANQGSEA, per germline. The CDR3 totals 13 residues. CDR3 in amino acids: CSVEVGRGQPQHF. For the CDR3, the DNA is TGCAGCGTTGAGGTTGGAAGGGGTCAGCCCCAGCATTTT.

The chain has TRBV29-1 and TRBJ2-1; TRBD2 matches at 11 bases. The length of the CDR3 is 15 residues. V was pared by 5 bases and J by 4 bases, with 7 bases of the junction left unmatched. Germline CDR1 and CDR2: SQVTM and ANQGSEA. The CDR3 region is CSVTGTSGYYNEQFF. In DNA form, the CDR3 reads TGCAGCGTTACCGGGACTAGCGGATATTACAATGAGCAGTTCTTC.